Presented here are 6 T cell receptor beta chains from one specimen sequenced in a study of OX40 agonist ivuxolimab in advanced cancers. Sequenced by immunoSEQ multiplex PCR; TCRdb stores in-frame clones only, minus some. The sample consists of about 70,000 clones, 88% of them appearing once. The input for sequencing was CD4+ or CD8+ T cells sorted from blood, taken in a trial of the OX40 agonist ivuxolimab. The receptors derive from an adult with an advanced solid tumor such as melanoma, head and neck, liver or kidney cancer.

The chain is built from TRBV11-3 and TRBJ2-1; no firm D call. V lost 5 bases, J lost 7 bases, and 9 bases lay in between. The CDR3 contains 12 residues. Germline lookup yields CDR1 SGHNT and CDR2 YENEEA. The CDR3 sequence: CASSVFWNEQFF. The DNA for the CDR3 is TGTGCCAGCAGCGTTTTTTGGAATGAGCAGTTCTTC.

V usage is TRBV5-4 and J usage is TRBJ2-1, with TRBD2 identical over 11 bases. The CDR3 sequence is 15 residues long. CDR1 and CDR2 from the germline V gene are SGHNT and YYREEE (reference sequence). Germline trimming cut 6 bases from V and 7 bases from J; bases unmatched to any gene: 9. The CDR3 nucleotides read TGTGCCAGCACCCTACTAGCGGGAGATTTTAATGAGCAGTTCTTC. The encoded protein is CASTLLAGDFNEQFF.

The gene calls are TRBV29-1 and TRBJ2-5; no clear D. The germline CDR1 and CDR2 sequences are SQVTM and ANQGSEA. The V end lost 2 bases, the J end lost 0 bases, and 10 bases lay between the germline ends. CDR3 length: 14 amino acids. The CDR3 here is CSVEHSTDQETQYF. The CDR3 DNA sequence: TGCAGCGTTGAACATTCGACGGACCAAGAGACCCAGTACTTC.

The genes are TRBV7-2 and TRBJ2-5, with 12 positions matching TRBD2. The CDR3 has 15 residues. After removal of 5 bases from V and 6 bases from J, the junction contained 7 bases not matched to a gene. Per germline, CDR1 SGHTA and CDR2 FQGNSA. In nucleotides, the CDR3 is TGTGCCAGCAGCATATCTAGCGGGGGGGCGCAGACCCAGTACTTC. Residues: CASSISSGGAQTQYF.

The chain uses TRBV10-2 and TRBJ2-6; possible D gene TRBD2, 6 bases. Germline lookup yields CDR1 WSHSY and CDR2 SAAADI. CDR3 length: 17 amino acids. V was clipped by 6 bases and J by 0 bases, with 15 bases between them. The chain's CDR3 is CASSSGTGDSGANVLTF. The CDR3 DNA sequence: TGCGCCAGCAGCTCCGGGACGGGGGACTCTGGGGCCAACGTCCTGACTTTC.

The chain employs TRBV27 and TRBJ2-7; TRBD1 might be the D (6 bases). The CDR3 consists of 12 residues. Germline-derived CDR1 and CDR2 are MNHEY and SMNVEV (reference sequence). Trimming pared 6 bases from V and 4 bases from J, leaving 10 bases between. In DNA form, the CDR3 reads TGTGCCAGCAGCACGACAGGATACGAGCAGTACTTC. Its protein product is CASSTTGYEQYF.